These 2 T cell receptor beta chains came from one sample sequenced in a study of blood T cell repertoires in COVID-19. This table comes from immunoSEQ multiplex PCR, and its TCRdb copy is limited to in-frame clones, with some not included. The sample records over 200,000 clones, around 83% being singletons. Input material: peripheral blood. These receptors were taken from a woman aged 45-65 years with acute or convalescent COVID-19.

The chain recombines TRBV19 with TRBJ1-1, with TRBD1 matching 12 bases. Looked up from germline, CDR1 is LNHDA and CDR2 is SQIVND (reference sequence). The CDR3 consists of 13 residues. Trimming at V came to 10 bases and at J to 6 bases, leaving 6 bases not matched to a gene. CDR3 loop: CATGTGGASEAFF. CDR3 coding DNA: TGTGCCACCGGGACAGGGGGCGCATCTGAAGCTTTCTTT.

The genes are TRBV28 and TRBJ2-7, with 9 bases matching TRBD1. From germline, CDR1 is MDHEN and CDR2 SYDVKM. The V and J ends lost 5 bases and 1 base, in that order; junction bases with no gene match: 6. The CDR3 sequence is 15 residues long. CDR3 protein: CASSPRDRVSYEQYF. The CDR3 DNA reads TGTGCCAGCAGTCCCCGGGACAGGGTATCCTACGAGCAGTACTTC. Drawing the rest from reference TRBV28 and TRBJ2-7, the complete variable domain is DVKVTQSSRYLVKRTGEKVFLECVQDMDHENMFWYRQDPGLGLRLIYFSYDVKMKEKGDIPEGYSVSREKKERFSLILESASTNQTSMYLCASSPRDRVSYEQYFGPGTRLTVT.